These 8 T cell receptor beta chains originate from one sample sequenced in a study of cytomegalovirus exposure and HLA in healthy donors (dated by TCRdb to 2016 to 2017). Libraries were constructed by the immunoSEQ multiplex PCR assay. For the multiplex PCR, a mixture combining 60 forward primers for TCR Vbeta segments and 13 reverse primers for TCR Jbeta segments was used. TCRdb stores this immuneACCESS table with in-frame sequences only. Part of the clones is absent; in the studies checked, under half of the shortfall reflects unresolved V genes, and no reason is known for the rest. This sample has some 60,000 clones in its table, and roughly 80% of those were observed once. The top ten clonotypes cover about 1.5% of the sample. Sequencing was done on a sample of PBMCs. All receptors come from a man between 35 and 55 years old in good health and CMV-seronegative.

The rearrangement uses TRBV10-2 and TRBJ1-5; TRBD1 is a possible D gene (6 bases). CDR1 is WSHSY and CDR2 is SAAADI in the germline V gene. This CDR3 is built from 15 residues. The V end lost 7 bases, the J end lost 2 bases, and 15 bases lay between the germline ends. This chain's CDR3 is CASTERAGGNQPQHF. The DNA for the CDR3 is TGCGCCAGCACCGAGCGCGCAGGGGGCAATCAGCCCCAGCATTTT.

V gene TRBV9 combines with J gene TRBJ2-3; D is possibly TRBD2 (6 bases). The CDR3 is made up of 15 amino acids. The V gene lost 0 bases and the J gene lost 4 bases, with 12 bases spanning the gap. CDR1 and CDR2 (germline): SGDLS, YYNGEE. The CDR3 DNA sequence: TGTGCCAGCAGCGTAGGACTAATAGCGGCAGATACGCAGTATTTT. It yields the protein CASSVGLIAADTQYF.

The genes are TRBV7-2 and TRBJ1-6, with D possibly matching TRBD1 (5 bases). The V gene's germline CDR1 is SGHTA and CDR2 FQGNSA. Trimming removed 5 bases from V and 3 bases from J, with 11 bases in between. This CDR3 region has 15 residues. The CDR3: CASSPQTVYNSPLHF. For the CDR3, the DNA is TGTGCCAGCAGCCCACAGACAGTCTATAATTCACCCCTCCACTTT. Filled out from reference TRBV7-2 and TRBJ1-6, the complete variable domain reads GAGVSQSPSNKVTEKGKDVELRCDPISGHTALYWYRQSLGQGLEFLIYFQGNSAPDKSGLPSDRFSAERTGGSVSTLTIQRTQQEDSAVYLCASSPQTVYNSPLHFGNGTRLTVT.

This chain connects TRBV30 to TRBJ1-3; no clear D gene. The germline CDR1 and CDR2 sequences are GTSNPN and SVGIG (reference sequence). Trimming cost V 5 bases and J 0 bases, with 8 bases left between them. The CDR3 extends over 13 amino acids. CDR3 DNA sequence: TGTGCCTGGTCAATCAGCTCTGGAAACACCATATATTTT. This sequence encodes CAWSISSGNTIYF.

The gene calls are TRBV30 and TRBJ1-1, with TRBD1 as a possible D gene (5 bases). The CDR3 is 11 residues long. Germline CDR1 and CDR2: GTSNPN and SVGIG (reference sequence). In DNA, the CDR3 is TGTGCGGTCGGACAGAACACTGAAGCTTTCTTT. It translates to CAVGQNTEAFF.

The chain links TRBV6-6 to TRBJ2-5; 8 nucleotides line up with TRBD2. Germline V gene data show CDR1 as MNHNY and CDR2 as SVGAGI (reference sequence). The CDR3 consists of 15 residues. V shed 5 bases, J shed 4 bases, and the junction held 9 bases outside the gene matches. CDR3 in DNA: TGTGCCAGCAGTCCCCTGAGGGCGGGAGGAGAGACCCAGTACTTC. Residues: CASSPLRAGGETQYF.

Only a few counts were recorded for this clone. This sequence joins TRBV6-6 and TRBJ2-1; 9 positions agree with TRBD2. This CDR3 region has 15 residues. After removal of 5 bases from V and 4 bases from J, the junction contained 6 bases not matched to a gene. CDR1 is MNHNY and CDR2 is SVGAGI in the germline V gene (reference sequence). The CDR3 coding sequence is TGTGCCAGCAGTGATCTAGCGGGGAATTACAATGAGCAGTTCTTC. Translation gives CASSDLAGNYNEQFF.

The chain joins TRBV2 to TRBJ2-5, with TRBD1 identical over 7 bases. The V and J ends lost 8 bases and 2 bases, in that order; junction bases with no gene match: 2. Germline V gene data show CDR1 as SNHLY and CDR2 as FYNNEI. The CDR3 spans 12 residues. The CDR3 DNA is TGTGCCAGCGACAGGGAGCAAGAGACCCAGTACTTC. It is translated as CASDREQETQYF.